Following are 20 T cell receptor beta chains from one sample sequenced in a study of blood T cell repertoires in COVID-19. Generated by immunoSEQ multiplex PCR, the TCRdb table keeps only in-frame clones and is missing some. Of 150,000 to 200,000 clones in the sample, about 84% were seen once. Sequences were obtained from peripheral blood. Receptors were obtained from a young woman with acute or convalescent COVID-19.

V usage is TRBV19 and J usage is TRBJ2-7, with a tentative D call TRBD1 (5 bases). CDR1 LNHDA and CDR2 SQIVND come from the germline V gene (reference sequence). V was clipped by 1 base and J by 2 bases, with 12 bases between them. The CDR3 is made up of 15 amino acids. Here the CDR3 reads CASSIVKDIAYEQYF. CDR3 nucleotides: TGTGCCAGTAGTATAGTTAAGGACATCGCCTACGAGCAGTACTTC. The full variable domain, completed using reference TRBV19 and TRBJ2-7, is DGGITQSPKYLFRKEGQNVTLSCEQNLNHDAMYWYRQDPGQGLRLIYYSQIVNDFQKGDIAEGYSVSREKKESFPLTVTSAQKNPTAFYLCASSIVKDIAYEQYFGPGTRLTVT.

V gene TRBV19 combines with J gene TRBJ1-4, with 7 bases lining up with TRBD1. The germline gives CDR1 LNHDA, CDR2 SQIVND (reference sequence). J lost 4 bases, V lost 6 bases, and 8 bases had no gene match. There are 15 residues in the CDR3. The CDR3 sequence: CASRLGQALNEKLFF. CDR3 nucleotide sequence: TGTGCCAGTAGACTCGGACAGGCCCTTAATGAAAAACTGTTTTTT.

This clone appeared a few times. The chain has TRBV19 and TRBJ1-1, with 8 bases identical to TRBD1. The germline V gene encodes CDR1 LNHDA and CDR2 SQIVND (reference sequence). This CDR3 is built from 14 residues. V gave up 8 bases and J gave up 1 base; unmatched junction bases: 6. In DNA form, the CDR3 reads TGTGCCAGTCGAAACAGGGGGACGAACACTGAAGCTTTCTTT. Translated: CASRNRGTNTEAFF.

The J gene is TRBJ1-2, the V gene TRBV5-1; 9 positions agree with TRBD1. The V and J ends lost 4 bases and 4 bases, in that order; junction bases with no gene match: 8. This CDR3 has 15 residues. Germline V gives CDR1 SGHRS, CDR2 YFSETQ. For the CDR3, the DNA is TGCGCCAGCAGCCTTGGGACAGGGAGAGTCTATGGCTACACCTTC. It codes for CASSLGTGRVYGYTF.

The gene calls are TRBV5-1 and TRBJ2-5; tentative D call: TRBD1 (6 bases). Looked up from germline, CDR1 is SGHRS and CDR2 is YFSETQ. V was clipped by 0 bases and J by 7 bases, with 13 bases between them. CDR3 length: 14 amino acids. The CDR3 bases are TGCGCCAGCAGCTTGGATACAGGGAGAGGGACCCAGTACTTC. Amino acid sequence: CASSLDTGRGTQYF.

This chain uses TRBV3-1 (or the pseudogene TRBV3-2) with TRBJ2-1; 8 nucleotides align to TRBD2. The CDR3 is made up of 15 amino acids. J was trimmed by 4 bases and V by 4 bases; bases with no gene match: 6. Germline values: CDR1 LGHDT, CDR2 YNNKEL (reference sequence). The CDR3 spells CASSPPSGSYNEQFF. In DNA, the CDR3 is TGTGCCAGCAGCCCTCCTAGCGGGTCATACAATGAGCAGTTCTTC.

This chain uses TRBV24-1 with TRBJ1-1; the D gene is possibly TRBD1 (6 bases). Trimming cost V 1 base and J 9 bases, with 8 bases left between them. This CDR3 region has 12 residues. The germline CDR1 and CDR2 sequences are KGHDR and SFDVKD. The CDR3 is CATSDLDRKAFF. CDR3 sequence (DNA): TGTGCCACCAGTGATTTAGACAGGAAAGCTTTCTTT.

The CDR3 DNA reads TGCGCCAGCAGCTTGTCTACTAGCGAGGATACGCAGTATTTT. Amino acids: CASSLSTSEDTQYF. The chain recombines TRBV5-1 with TRBJ2-3; 7 bases line up with TRBD2. Germline assignment: CDR1 SGHRS and CDR2 YFSETQ. CDR3 length equals 14 residues. The junction had 5 bases not matched to a gene; V was cut back by 1 base and J by 6 bases.

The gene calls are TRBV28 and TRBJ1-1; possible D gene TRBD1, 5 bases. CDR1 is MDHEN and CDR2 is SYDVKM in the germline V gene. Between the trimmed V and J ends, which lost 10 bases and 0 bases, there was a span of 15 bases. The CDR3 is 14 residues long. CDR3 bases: TGTGCCACCGCAGAAGGGGCCATGAACACTGAAGCTTTCTTT. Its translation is CATAEGAMNTEAFF. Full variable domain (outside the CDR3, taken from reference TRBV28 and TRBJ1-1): DVKVTQSSRYLVKRTGEKVFLECVQDMDHENMFWYRQDPGLGLRLIYFSYDVKMKEKGDIPEGYSVSREKKERFSLILESASTNQTSMYLCATAEGAMNTEAFFGQGTRLTVV.

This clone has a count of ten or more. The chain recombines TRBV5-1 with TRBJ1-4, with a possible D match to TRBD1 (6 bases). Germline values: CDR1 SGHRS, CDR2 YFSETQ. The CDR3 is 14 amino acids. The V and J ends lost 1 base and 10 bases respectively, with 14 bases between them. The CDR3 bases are TGCGCCAGCAGCTTGTATCTGGGGGCGAGAAAACTGTTTTTT. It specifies CASSLYLGARKLFF.

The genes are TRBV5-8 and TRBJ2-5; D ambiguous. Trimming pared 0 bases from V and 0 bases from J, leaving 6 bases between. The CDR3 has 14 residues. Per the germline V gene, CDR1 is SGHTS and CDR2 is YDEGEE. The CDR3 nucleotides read TGTGCCAGCAGCTTGGGGCAGGACCAAGAGACCCAGTACTTC. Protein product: CASSLGQDQETQYF.

The CDR3 nucleotides read TGTGCCAGCAGTTCCATTTCGACAGGGACGGTCAACGAGCAGTACTTC. It yields the protein CASSSISTGTVNEQYF. The rearrangement joins TRBV6-5 to TRBJ2-7, with TRBD1 matching over 7 bases. J lost 5 bases, V lost 4 bases, and 14 bases had no gene match. The CDR3 contains 16 residues. The germline gives CDR1 MNHEY, CDR2 SVGAGI.

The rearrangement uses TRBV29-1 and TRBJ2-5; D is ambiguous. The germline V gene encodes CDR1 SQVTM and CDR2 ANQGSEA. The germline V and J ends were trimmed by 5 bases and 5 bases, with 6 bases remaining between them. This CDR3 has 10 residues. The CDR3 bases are TGCAGCGTTACCGGGGAGACCCAGTACTTC. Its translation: CSVTGETQYF.

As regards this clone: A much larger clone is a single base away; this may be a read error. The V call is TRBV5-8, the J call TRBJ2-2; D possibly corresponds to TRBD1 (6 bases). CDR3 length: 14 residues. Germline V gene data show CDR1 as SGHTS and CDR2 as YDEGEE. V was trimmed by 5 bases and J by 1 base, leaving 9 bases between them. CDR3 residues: CASRPGQNTGELFF. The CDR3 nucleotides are TGTGCCAGCAGACCGGGACAGAACACCGGGGAGCTGTTTTTT.

The CDR3 nucleotides are TGTGCCAGCAGCCAACGGGAGGGGGGCACCTACGAGCAGTACTTC. Protein sequence: CASSQREGGTYEQYF. V gene TRBV3-1 (or the pseudogene TRBV3-2) combines with J gene TRBJ2-7, with TRBD2 identical over 8 bases. V shed 2 bases and J 2 bases; nucleotides not matched to a gene: 5. Looked up from germline, CDR1 is LGHDT and CDR2 is YNNKEL (reference sequence). The CDR3 has 15 amino acids.

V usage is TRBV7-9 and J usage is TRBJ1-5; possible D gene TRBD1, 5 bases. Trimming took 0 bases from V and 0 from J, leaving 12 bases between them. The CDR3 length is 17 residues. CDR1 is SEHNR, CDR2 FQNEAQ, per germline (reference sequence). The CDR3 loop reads CASSLAGDLYSNQPQHF. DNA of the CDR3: TGTGCCAGCAGCTTAGCAGGGGATTTATATAGCAATCAGCCCCAGCATTTT.

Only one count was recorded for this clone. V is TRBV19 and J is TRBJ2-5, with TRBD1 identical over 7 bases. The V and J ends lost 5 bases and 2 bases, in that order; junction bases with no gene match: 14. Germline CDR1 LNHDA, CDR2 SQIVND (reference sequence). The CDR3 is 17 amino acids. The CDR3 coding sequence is TGTGCCAGTAGTCGCGGAGCACTTTTGGGACAGCAAGAGACCCAGTACTTC. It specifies CASSRGALLGQQETQYF.

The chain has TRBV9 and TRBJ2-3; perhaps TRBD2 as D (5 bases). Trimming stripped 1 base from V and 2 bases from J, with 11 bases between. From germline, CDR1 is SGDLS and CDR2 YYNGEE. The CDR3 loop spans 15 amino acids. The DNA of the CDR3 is TGTGCCAGCAGCGTAACAGTGGGAGACACAGATACGCAGTATTTT. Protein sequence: CASSVTVGDTDTQYF.

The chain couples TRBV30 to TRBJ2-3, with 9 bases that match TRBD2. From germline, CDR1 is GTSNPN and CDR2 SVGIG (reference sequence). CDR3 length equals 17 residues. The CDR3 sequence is CAYAAGGLGGFADTQYF. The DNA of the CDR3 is TGTGCTTACGCGGCGGGAGGGCTGGGTGGATTTGCAGATACGCAGTATTTT.

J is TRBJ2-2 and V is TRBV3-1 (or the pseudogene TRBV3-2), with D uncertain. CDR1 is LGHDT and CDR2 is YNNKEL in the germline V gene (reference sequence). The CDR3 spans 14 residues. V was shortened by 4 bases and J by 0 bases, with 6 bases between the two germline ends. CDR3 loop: CASSRDSNTGELFF. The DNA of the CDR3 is TGTGCCAGCAGCCGTGACTCGAACACCGGGGAGCTGTTTTTT.